A single sample is the source of the 10 T cell receptor beta chains below, sequenced in a study of CD8 T cells in ankylosing spondylitis. TCRdb itself ran the 5' RACE reads through MiXCR, one entry per CDR3 protein. Among about 340,000 distinct CDR3 sequences listed, roughly 22% were seen once. The material sequenced was blood, either unsorted or a sorted T cell fraction (not recorded which). The receptors shown here come from a male donor with ankylosing spondylitis or in good health (not recorded which).

V is TRBV7-9 and J is TRBJ2-1; 9 bases align to TRBD1. Per germline, CDR1 SEHNR and CDR2 FQNEAQ (reference sequence). V lost 7 bases to trimming and J lost 8 bases; unmatched junction nucleotides: 9. This CDR3 has 14 residues. The CDR3 sequence is CASTDTGQGYEQFF. The CDR3 DNA reads TGTGCCAGCACCGATACGGGACAGGGCTATGAGCAGTTCTTC.

V and J are TRBV5-1 and TRBJ2-1; D may be TRBD2 (5 bases). Trimming shortened V by 4 bases and J by 9 bases, and 17 bases separated the two germline ends. Germline V CDR1 and CDR2: SGHRS, YFSETQ. This CDR3 has 14 amino acids. The CDR3 coding sequence is TGCGCCAGCAGCGTCCGGACGGCCGAGGGTGAGCAGTTCTTC. It is translated as CASSVRTAEGEQFF. Based on the CDR3 plus reference TRBV5-1 and TRBJ2-1, the full variable domain is KAGVTQTPRYLIKTRGQQVTLSCSPISGHRSVSWYQQTPGQGLQFLFEYFSETQRNKGNFPGRFSGRQFSNSRSEMNVSTLELGDSALYLCASSVRTAEGEQFFGPGTRLTVL.

The chain employs TRBV5-1 and TRBJ2-7, with 15 bases identical to TRBD2. J gave up 0 bases and V 1 base, and 8 bases lay outside the gene matches. The CDR3 runs to 19 residues. Germline V gives CDR1 SGHRS, CDR2 YFSETQ. The CDR3 DNA reads TGCGCCAGCAGCTTGATGGGACTAGCGGGGGGAAGAAGCTCCTACGAGCAGTACTTC. It is translated as CASSLMGLAGGRSSYEQYF.

The rearrangement uses TRBV15 and TRBJ2-7; weak D call: TRBD1 (5 bases). CDR3 length equals 14 residues. The V end lost 3 bases, the J end lost 5 bases, and 14 bases lay between the germline ends. Germline values: CDR1 LNHNV, CDR2 YYDKDF (reference sequence). The CDR3 DNA reads TGTGCCACCAGCAGCTCAGGGCTCCCCGACGAGCAGTACTTC. Translation: CATSSSGLPDEQYF.

Only a few counts were recorded for this clonotype. This rearrangement joins TRBV29-1 to TRBJ2-7; a weak D match, TRBD1 (5 bases). Germline CDR1 is SQVTM and CDR2 is ANQGSEA. The CDR3 is made up of 13 amino acids. V gave up 8 bases and J gave up 2 bases, with 16 bases separating them. The CDR3 sequence is CSTVTGFPYEQYF. DNA of the CDR3: TGCAGCACTGTAACAGGATTCCCCTACGAGCAGTACTTC.

In this sample, this clonotype turned up a few times. The CDR3 is CASSPTGGADYEQYF. As DNA, the CDR3 is TGTGCCAGCAGCCCTACCGGTGGGGCCGACTACGAGCAGTACTTC. The V and J genes are TRBV7-8 and TRBJ2-7; weak D call: TRBD1 (5 bases). The CDR3 runs to 15 residues. V dropped 5 bases and J dropped 3 bases, with 17 bases sitting between them. Germline CDR1 is SGHVS and CDR2 is FQNEAQ.

CDR3 amino acids: CASSFAGNYGYTF. The CDR3 DNA sequence: TGTGCCAGCAGTTTTGCGGGTAACTATGGCTACACCTTC. The chain recombines TRBV12-3 or TRBV12-4 with TRBJ1-2; D is undetermined. This CDR3 has 13 amino acids. Deletions cut 3 bases from V and 1 base from J, with 6 bases between.

CDR3 coding DNA: TGCGCCAGCAGCCCCCGGGACATGGACTACGAGCAGTACTTC. Protein: CASSPRDMDYEQYF. The J gene is TRBJ2-7, the V gene TRBV4-1; TRBD1 is a possible D gene (6 bases). The V and J ends lost 4 bases and 3 bases respectively, with 13 bases between them. The CDR3 spans 14 residues. CDR1 MGHRA and CDR2 YSYEKL come from the germline V gene.

In this sample, this clonotype turned up a few times. This chain uses TRBV7-8 with TRBJ1-2; D is unclear. This CDR3 has 12 residues. V was shortened by 4 bases and J by 7 bases, with 10 bases between the two germline ends. From germline, CDR1 is SGHVS and CDR2 FQNEAQ. The chain's CDR3 is CASSSMSGGYTF. In DNA, the CDR3 is TGTGCCAGCAGCTCGATGTCAGGTGGCTACACCTTC.

The rearrangement uses TRBV6-6 and TRBJ2-1; tentatively, D is TRBD1 (5 bases). This CDR3 is 12 amino acids long. CDR1 and CDR2 (germline): MNHNY, SVGAGI (reference sequence). Trimming shortened V by 7 bases and J by 4 bases, and 8 bases separated the two germline ends. The CDR3 nucleotides are TGTGCCAGCAACCAGGGTTACAATGAGCAGTTCTTC. Protein: CASNQGYNEQFF.